The present T cell receptor beta chain was sequenced within a study of T cells in Graves' hyperthyroidism and ophthalmopathy (dated by TCRdb to between 2018 and 2020). With respect to the entire study: Peripheral blood was collected at initial diagnosis, before any treatment. The study also compared thyroid tissue and blood T-cell repertoires from about six Graves' hyperthyroidism patients. A discovery cohort of about a hundred patients, approximately 44 with Graves' ophthalmopathy and approximately 55 with stable Graves' hyperthyroidism, was used to find distinguishing TCR V-J signatures. Once sampling was done, hyperthyroidism patients were given methimazole at a starting dose of 30 mg daily, whereas ophthalmopathy patients were given high-dose intravenous methylprednisolone. The paper reports TCR Vbeta CDR3 sequencing of approximately 140 peripheral blood samples: around 45 ophthalmopathy, 75 to 80 hyperthyroidism and 17 progressor patients. For training and testing, the 100 or so patients in the discovery cohort were randomly divided in a 7:3 ratio. Prospective prediction of ophthalmopathy was tested in an independent validation cohort of fewer than 20 hyperthyroidism patients and 15 to 17 patients who later progressed to ophthalmopathy.

TCR beta CDR3 regions were amplified from RNA transcripts. A first-round RT-PCR of the TCR CDR3 used the HTBI primer set with the Qiagen OneStep RT-PCR kit. The libraries were constructed in a second round of multiplex PCR and then size-selected and purified. Sequencing of the libraries was done on an Illumina HiSeq2000 using paired-end 100 bp reads. The source study handled its data this way. Raw data were processed with SOAPnuke, discarding reads with adapters, uncalled bases, mean Phred below 15, or no exact constant-primer or identifier match. COPE v1.2.5 was used to merge high-quality paired reads, and clonotypes were defined as unique nucleotide sequences. MiTCR v1.1 was used to align clonotypes to the IMGT TRBV, TRBD and TRBJ reference segments. Analysis was restricted to V-J combinations with a frequency above 0.0001, which covered about 99% of repertoires. The TCS score was defined as the ratio of F50 (clonal expansion) to E x V (chaos), calculated using BLOSUM62-based TCRdist between CDR3 peptides within each V-J. Welch's t-statistics and random forest reduced roughly 530 V-J features to roughly 13, which were used in a naive Bayes classifier (R e1071). TCRdb redid the processing of the public reads, applying fastp at Q25 and MiXCR, and retained in-frame beta chains. Rows with a matching CDR3 protein are joined into one entry that keeps the most common DNA and genes. These V and J calls are TCRdb output, not the study's own analysis. In this sample the table shows 350,000 to 400,000 distinct CDR3 sequences, about 15% of which occur a single time. The ten largest make up 30% to 35% of the sample.

V was cut back by 5 bases and J by 5 bases, leaving a gap of 10 bases between them. Taken from the germline V gene, the CDR1 and CDR2 loops are MNHNS and SASEGT. The CDR3 contains 13 residues, cysteine and phenylalanine counted. Here the CDR3 DNA is all that survives: 39 bases in frame from base 1. General findings and caveats noted by the study authors: Most expanded thyroid clonotypes (frequency above 0.001) were also detected in blood, suggesting blood repertoires may reflect thyroid immune responses. In validation, the model predicted progression to ophthalmopathy with just under 71% sensitivity and less than 80% specificity, a median of roughly seven months before onset. Ophthalmopathy was separated from stable hyperthyroidism by a 13 V-J signature model, with approximately 89% sensitivity and approximately 81% specificity obtained in cross-validation and 80%/75% obtained in testing. No statistical method was used to set the sample size in advance, and investigators knew the group allocation.

This clonotype has at least ten counts. Its antigen remains unidentified. No much larger clone is present one base from it, and per-base qualities are unavailable. A patient counted as having stable Graves' hyperthyroidism if no progression to ophthalmopathy occurred over 18 months of follow-up. The hyperthyroidism patients were between 18 and 65 years old and newly diagnosed, with a disease duration of less than 2 months. Patients with uncontrolled infections, other autoimmune diseases, pregnancy or lactation were excluded. Diagnoses relied on clinical symptoms, serum thyroxine and TRAb, thyroid ultrasound and orbital computed tomography. PBMCs were isolated from about 9 ml of fresh peripheral blood by Ficoll-Paque density gradient centrifugation. Total RNA was extracted with Trizol reagent, and quality was checked on an Agilent 2100 Bioanalyzer.

The chain employs TRBV6-1 and TRBJ2-1, with no D gene named confidently. The sequence was collected from a woman aged 30 to 39 with Graves' hyperthyroidism. Sequenced input: blood. Here the CDR3 is given as CASSIREHNEQFF. DNA sequence: TGTGCCAGCAGTATACGCGAACACAATGAGCAGTTCTTC.